The 29 T cell receptor beta chains in this list originate from one sample, sequenced in a study of T-cell memory formation after mild COVID-19. TCRdb ran MiXCR on the 5' RACE reads and lists one entry per CDR3 protein. Among roughly 560,000 distinct CDR3 sequences listed, about a fifth were seen once. Sequenced: PBMCs or a T cell subset sorted from them (not recorded which). These receptors were obtained from an adult woman who had mild COVID-19 (a few samples of this study predate the infection). Cell type and time point are not known.

CDR3 amino acids: CASSSTGTTGNTIYF. The CDR3 region has the DNA TGTGCCAGCAGCTCCACCGGGACAACTGGAAACACCATATATTTT. The V call is TRBV12-3 or TRBV12-4, the J call TRBJ1-3, with a possible D match to TRBD1 (6 bases). V gave up 6 bases and J gave up 2 bases, with 14 bases separating them. The CDR3 runs to 15 residues.

The V and J genes are TRBV20-1 and TRBJ1-1; perhaps TRBD1 as D (6 bases). This CDR3 region has 13 residues. The ends were cut back, 6 bases at V and 1 base at J, with 12 bases in the middle. The germline gives CDR1 DFQATT, CDR2 SNEGSKA (reference sequence). The CDR3 spells CSARTDSNTEAFF. The DNA of the CDR3 is TGCAGTGCCCGGACAGACTCGAACACTGAAGCTTTCTTT.

The V call is TRBV20-1, the J call TRBJ2-1, with 9 bases identical to TRBD1. V trimming: 2 bases; J trimming: 10 bases; junction bases outside the gene matches: 15. This CDR3 has 16 residues. Per the germline V gene, CDR1 is DFQATT and CDR2 is SNEGSKA (reference sequence). The CDR3 bases are TGCAGTGCTAGACCGCCTGCCTTGACAGGGGGATACGAGCAGTTCTTC. Translating it yields CSARPPALTGGYEQFF.

This clonotype has a count of ten or more. The chain couples TRBV6-5 to TRBJ1-1; D is unclear. V was pared by 4 bases and J by 0 bases, with 6 bases between. This CDR3 region has 13 residues. Germline loops: CDR1 MNHEY, CDR2 SVGAGI. CDR3 region: CASSSPVNTEAFF. DNA of the CDR3: TGTGCCAGCAGTTCACCAGTGAACACTGAAGCTTTCTTT.

The chain recombines TRBV7-2 with TRBJ2-1; D may match TRBD1 or TRBD2 (6 bases each). The germline V gene has CDR1 SGHTA and CDR2 FQGNSA. The CDR3 is 14 amino acids. Deletions cut 0 bases from V and 12 bases from J, with 15 bases between. The CDR3 bases are TGTGCCAGCAGCTTAGCGACCGGGGGCGTAGGGCAGTTCTTC. Its translation is CASSLATGGVGQFF.

This clonotype has more than one count but fewer than ten. The chain recombines TRBV12-3 or TRBV12-4 with TRBJ1-2; 7 bases match TRBD1. The CDR3 length is 13 residues. V lost 6 bases, J lost 4 bases, and 5 bases stayed unmatched. The CDR3 DNA sequence: TGTGCCAGCAGACAGGGACAGTCCTATGGCTACACCTTC. It translates to CASRQGQSYGYTF.

The chain is built from TRBV13 and TRBJ2-6; D assignment may be TRBD1 or TRBD2 (6 bases each). Germline V lookup: CDR1 PRHDT, CDR2 FYEKMQ (reference sequence). The CDR3 extends over 17 amino acids. V was cut by 3 bases and J by 0 bases, with 12 bases left in between. In DNA form, the CDR3 reads TGTGCCAGCAGCTTGGGGGGCGACTTCTCTGGGGCCAACGTCCTGACTTTC. Translation gives CASSLGGDFSGANVLTF.

The chain couples TRBV5-1 to TRBJ2-6; D gene ambiguous. The CDR3 extends over 13 amino acids. Germline assignment: CDR1 SGHRS and CDR2 YFSETQ. Trimming removed 7 bases at V and 4 bases at J, with 9 bases between. The CDR3 protein is CASASSGANVLTF. CDR3 DNA: TGCGCCAGCGCCTCCTCCGGGGCCAACGTCCTGACTTTC.

The chain carries TRBV6-2 or TRBV6-3 and TRBJ2-3, with D hard to call. Trimming removed 2 bases from V and 0 bases from J, with 12 bases in between. Germline CDR1 MNHEY, CDR2 SVGEGT. This CDR3 has 16 residues. As DNA, the CDR3 is TGTGCCAGCAGTTACGACGGATACCTTAGCACAGATACGCAGTATTTT. Translating it yields CASSYDGYLSTDTQYF.

Only a few counts were recorded for this clonotype. The J gene is TRBJ2-1, the V gene TRBV19, with D tentatively TRBD1 (5 bases). Looked up from germline, CDR1 is LNHDA and CDR2 is SQIVND (reference sequence). V lost 5 bases and J lost 0, with 11 bases in between. This CDR3 is 15 amino acids long. The CDR3 loop is CASSYQGVSYNEQFF. CDR3 DNA: TGTGCCAGTAGTTACCAGGGCGTCTCCTACAATGAGCAGTTCTTC.

This clonotype occurred many times. The chain recombines TRBV4-3 with TRBJ2-7; D is unresolved. CDR3 length: 13 residues. V was trimmed by 0 bases and J by 3 bases, leaving 6 bases between them. CDR1 and CDR2 (germline): LGHNA, YSLEER. The CDR3 nucleotides read TGCGCCAGCAGCCAAGATGGTGGCTACGAGCAGTACTTC. This sequence encodes CASSQDGGYEQYF.

The gene calls are TRBV7-9 and TRBJ2-7; D is possibly TRBD2 (6 bases). The V and J ends lost 5 bases and 9 bases respectively, with 17 bases between them. CDR1 and CDR2 (germline): SEHNR, FQNEAQ (reference sequence). The CDR3 is 13 amino acids. The CDR3 nucleotides read TGTGCCAGCAGCGCCCCGACTAGATGGATGCAGTACTTC. Translating it yields CASSAPTRWMQYF.

The chain employs TRBV12-3 or TRBV12-4 and TRBJ2-1; D gene uncertain. With 1 base removed from V and 3 bases from J, the gap between germline ends came to 16 bases. The CDR3 is made up of 17 amino acids. The CDR3 DNA follows: TGTGCCAGCAGTTTAGATCTGTCCAGCCTCGTCTACAATGAGCAGTTCTTC. Encoded protein: CASSLDLSSLVYNEQFF.

The gene calls are TRBV7-2 and TRBJ2-1; tentative D call: TRBD2 (6 bases). CDR1 and CDR2 (germline): SGHTA, FQGNSA. Deletions cut 2 bases from V and 0 bases from J, with 14 bases between. This CDR3 contains 17 residues. CDR3 in DNA: TGTGCCAGCAGCTTAATTGCTAGCGCGAGCTCCTACAATGAGCAGTTCTTC. Its protein is CASSLIASASSYNEQFF. The complete variable domain, with remaining parts taken from reference TRBV7-2 and TRBJ2-1, reads GAGVSQSPSNKVTEKGKDVELRCDPISGHTALYWYRQSLGQGLEFLIYFQGNSAPDKSGLPSDRFSAERTGGSVSTLTIQRTQQEDSAVYLCASSLIASASSYNEQFFGPGTRLTVL.

The gene calls are TRBV5-1 and TRBJ2-3, with a tentative D call TRBD1 (5 bases). There are 16 residues in the CDR3. From germline, CDR1 is SGHRS and CDR2 YFSETQ. V lost 0 bases, J lost 2 bases, and 13 bases lay in between. Here the CDR3 DNA reads TGCGCCAGCAGCTTGGTTGGGCAGGGAAACACAGATACGCAGTATTTT. This encodes CASSLVGQGNTDTQYF.

This clonotype showed up just a few times. V gene TRBV7-2 combines with J gene TRBJ1-2; D possibly corresponds to TRBD1 (5 bases). Germline CDR1 is SGHTA and CDR2 is FQGNSA. The length of the CDR3 is 15 residues. V lost 4 bases to trimming and J lost 4 bases, with 16 bases between them. The CDR3 here is CASSYGDSGVYGYTF. Written as DNA, the CDR3 is TGTGCCAGCAGCTACGGTGACAGTGGGGTCTATGGCTACACCTTC.

The chain links TRBV5-5 to TRBJ1-3; D is perhaps TRBD1 (6 bases). The V gene's germline CDR1 is SGHKS and CDR2 YYEKEE (reference sequence). The CDR3 has 18 amino acids. V was cut by 3 bases and J by 1 base, with 20 bases left in between. The CDR3 region has the DNA TGTGCCAGCAGCTGGTTTGGGGGCCCCTCTCTATCTGGAAACACCATATATTTT. The encoded protein is CASSWFGGPSLSGNTIYF.

This clonotype was detected only a few times. The rearrangement joins TRBV11-3 to TRBJ2-3, with D possibly being TRBD2 (6 bases). CDR3 length: 13 amino acids. V dropped 3 bases and J dropped 6 bases, with 10 bases sitting between them. Germline V gives CDR1 SGHNT, CDR2 YENEEA. This CDR3 reads CASSFKGRDTQYF. For the CDR3, the DNA is TGTGCCAGCAGCTTCAAGGGGAGGGATACGCAGTATTTT.

The chain links TRBV6-5 to TRBJ2-2; 9 bases map to TRBD2. The CDR3 totals 15 residues. The J segment lost 0 bases and the V segment lost 6 bases, leaving 2 bases of the junction unmatched. The germline V gene encodes CDR1 MNHEY and CDR2 SVGAGI. The CDR3 nucleotides are TGTGCCAGCAGCGAGCGGGGGGCGAACACCGGGGAGCTGTTTTTT. Protein product: CASSERGANTGELFF.

The chain is built from TRBV4-1 and TRBJ1-2; D gene unclear. The germline gives CDR1 MGHRA, CDR2 YSYEKL. The CDR3 extends over 13 amino acids. Deletions cut 4 bases from V and 7 bases from J, with 13 bases between. The chain's CDR3 is CASSRHVGFGYTF. DNA for the CDR3: TGCGCCAGCAGCCGCCATGTGGGGTTTGGCTACACCTTC.

The V call is TRBV27, the J call TRBJ2-7, with 7 bases fitting TRBD2. The CDR3 covers 19 residues. Per germline, CDR1 MNHEY and CDR2 SMNVEV (reference sequence). The junction had 18 bases not matched to a gene; V was cut back by 2 bases and J by 2 bases. CDR3 nucleotides: TGTGCCAGCAGTTTACTCGCGGGAGTCCCTCGAGGGAGTACCTACGAGCAGTACTTC. It translates to CASSLLAGVPRGSTYEQYF.

This chain connects TRBV9 to TRBJ2-7; D unresolved. Looked up from germline, CDR1 is SGDLS and CDR2 is YYNGEE. Trimming took off 4 bases at V and 0 bases at J, with 8 bases between the two ends. The CDR3 length is 13 residues. The CDR3 reads CASSPNPSYEQYF. CDR3 bases: TGTGCCAGCAGCCCCAATCCCTCCTACGAGCAGTACTTC.

Only a few counts were recorded for this clonotype. V usage is TRBV6-6 and J usage is TRBJ2-5, with D hard to call. Between the trimmed V and J ends, which lost 2 bases and 7 bases, there was a span of 11 bases. CDR3 size: 13 residues. Per the germline V gene, CDR1 is MNHNY and CDR2 is SVGAGI (reference sequence). The CDR3 DNA sequence: TGTGCCAGCAGTTACGTCGCCCTTGGGACCCAGTACTTC. Amino acids: CASSYVALGTQYF.

The genes are TRBV18 and TRBJ2-7; 8 bases agree with TRBD1. Germline CDR1 reads KGHSH; CDR2 reads LQKENI. The trim removed 3 bases at V and 0 bases at J, leaving 7 bases unmatched. The CDR3 runs to 16 residues. The CDR3 loop reads CASSPGTGVFSYEQYF. The CDR3 DNA follows: TGTGCCAGCTCACCGGGGACAGGAGTTTTCTCCTACGAGCAGTACTTC.

This chain joins TRBV6-5 and TRBJ2-2, with a tentative D call TRBD2 (5 bases). The CDR3 totals 15 residues. Trimming pared 7 bases from V and 3 bases from J, leaving 15 bases between. Looked up from germline, CDR1 is MNHEY and CDR2 is SVGAGI. The CDR3 reads CASTQARVHTGELFF. Written as DNA, the CDR3 is TGTGCCAGCACCCAAGCGAGGGTTCACACCGGGGAGCTGTTTTTT.

The V gene is TRBV4-2, the J gene TRBJ2-4, with 8 bases aligning to TRBD1. The CDR3 loop spans 14 amino acids. Germline V gives CDR1 LGHNA, CDR2 YNFKEQ. J lost 9 bases, V lost 0 bases, and 4 bases had no gene match. CDR3 DNA sequence: TGTGCCAGCAGCCAAGACGGGACAGGCGGCATTCAGTACTTC. Translating it yields CASSQDGTGGIQYF.

This clonotype was seen a handful of times. The chain couples TRBV6-5 to TRBJ2-3; D gene uncertain. The CDR3 is 16 amino acids. V shed 6 bases and J shed 1 base, with 17 bases lying between them. Looked up from germline, CDR1 is MNHEY and CDR2 is SVGAGI. Here the CDR3 reads CASSPLKRLGTDTQYF. CDR3 nucleotide sequence: TGTGCCAGCAGCCCTCTTAAGAGGTTAGGCACAGATACGCAGTATTTT.

This chain connects TRBV20-1 to TRBJ2-1; 10 bases line up with TRBD2. J was trimmed by 10 bases and V by 0 bases; bases with no gene match: 9. The CDR3 totals 15 residues. CDR1 DFQATT and CDR2 SNEGSKA come from the germline V gene (reference sequence). CDR3 DNA sequence: TGCAGTGCTAGAGATCTTAGCGGGAGGTGGCGCGAGCAGTTCTTC. Translated, it gives CSARDLSGRWREQFF.

At least ten counts were recorded for this clonotype. This sequence joins TRBV5-5 and TRBJ2-3; D is uncertain. V lost 4 bases, J lost 8 bases, and 11 bases lay in between. The germline CDR1 and CDR2 sequences are SGHKS and YYEKEE (reference sequence). This CDR3 spans 12 amino acids. CDR3 in amino acids: CASSRTGTTQYF. CDR3 bases: TGTGCCAGCAGCCGAACTGGCACTACGCAGTATTTT.